This entry features one T cell receptor beta chain sequence. The target of this receptor is not known. Qualities for individual bases were not recorded, and no much larger clone is one base off. A case-control design nested within a healthcare worker cohort in London, UK, was used, with weekly nasopharyngeal swab PCR tests and blood sampling performed. Healthcare workers were recruited between 23 and 31 March 2020, during the week of the UK lockdown, and were followed weekly for up to roughly 15 weeks. The data derive from a study of early T cells in non-severe SARS-CoV-2 infection (dated by TCRdb to the early 2020s). For context, the study as a whole: Bulk RNA from unsorted whole blood was used for TCR sequencing, so alpha and beta chains could not be paired.

V is cut by 4 bases and J by 1 base, and the space between the germline ends is 9 bases. The CDR3, cysteine through phenylalanine, is 13 amino acids long. The entry retains the CDR3 DNA only, 39 bases that are in frame from base 1. The germline V gene (reference sequence) yields DFQATT for CDR1 and SNEGSKA for CDR2. On the study overall, not on this receptor specifically: VDJdb matching was skewed toward anti-spike CD8 responses, so virus-specific expansions were likely underestimated and private and CD4 specificities were missed.

The method behind the library was 5' RACE. TCRdb names NextSeq 500 as the instrument used. Unique molecular identifiers were attached to individual cDNA molecules in the TCR library protocol so that sequencing error and PCR bias could be corrected. TCR alpha and beta chains were both sequenced, and the abundances of alpha and beta sequences in each sample were closely correlated with each other. In the source study's methods: Decombinator V4 was used to annotate TCR sequences for V gene, J gene and CDR3. TCRs were defined as expanded if a significant change between any two time points was detected under a Poisson model with p below 0.0001. TCR abundances were normalised to the total number of TCRs sequenced in each sample and reported as counts per million. TRAV1-2 paired with TRAJ12, TRAJ20 or TRAJ33 defined MAIT TCRs, while TRAV10 paired with TRAJ18 defined iNKT TCRs. A search of VDJdb, accessed on 1 November 2021, was run for TCRs annotated to CMV, EBV and SARS-CoV-2, with TCRs annotated for multiple antigens excluded. Clones were called with MiXCR by TCRdb after fastp trimmed the public reads at Q25, and only in-frame beta chains were retained. Every CDR3 protein is listed once, alongside the most common genes and DNA of its rows. The V and J calls were determined by TCRdb, not by the authors. The sample table contains more than 85,000 distinct CDR3 sequences; only one count was recorded for under 15% of them. About 6% of the sample belongs to the ten largest clones.

This chain joins TRBV20-1 to TRBJ2-3; no D segment can be confidently identified. The receptor was isolated from an adult who was a healthcare worker with PCR-confirmed SARS-CoV-2 infection or an uninfected control (not recorded which). Sequenced sample: whole blood. The DNA reads as follows: TGCAGTGCTACCATTCCGGGCACAGATACGCAGTATTTT. This codes for CSATIPGTDTQYF.